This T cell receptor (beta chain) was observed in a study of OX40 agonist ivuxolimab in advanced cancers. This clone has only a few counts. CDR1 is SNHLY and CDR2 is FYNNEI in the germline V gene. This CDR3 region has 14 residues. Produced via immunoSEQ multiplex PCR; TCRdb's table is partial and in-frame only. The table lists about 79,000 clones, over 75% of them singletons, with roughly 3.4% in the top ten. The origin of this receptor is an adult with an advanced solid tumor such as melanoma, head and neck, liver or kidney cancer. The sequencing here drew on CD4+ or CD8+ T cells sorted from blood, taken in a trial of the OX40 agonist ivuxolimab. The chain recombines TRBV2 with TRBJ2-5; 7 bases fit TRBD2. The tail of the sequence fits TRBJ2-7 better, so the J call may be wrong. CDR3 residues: CASTPGGSYYEQYF. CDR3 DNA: TGTGCCAGCACCCCGGGAGGCAGCTACTACGAGCAGTACTTC.